The rows below give T cell receptor beta chains drawn from one sample of a study of cytomegalovirus exposure and HLA in healthy donors. Libraries were prepared by immunoSEQ multiplex PCR; TCRdb keeps only in-frame clonotypes and omits some of them. Counted here are 110,000 to 150,000 clones, about 80% occurring once; the ten biggest clones make up less than 3%. Material for sequencing was PBMCs. The receptors were gathered from a woman younger than 30 in good health and CMV-seropositive. Both conserved end residues are part of each CDR3. The D gene is left open where the match is weak. A row's size may be missing; if present it is once, few, many or a size class.

>TRBJ2-1|TRBD1|.|TRBV7-9
TGTGCCAGCAGCTTGATACAGGGGGCTATCAATGAGCAGTTCTTC
CASSLIQGAINEQFF
>TRBJ1-2|TRBD1|.|TRBV18
TGTGCCAGCTCACCACCGAAGGACAGGGATGGCTACACCTTC
CASSPPKDRDGYTF
>TRBJ1-2|TRBD1|.|TRBV9
TGTGCCAGCAGCGCAGGGGGCTTTGGCTACACCTTC
CASSAGGFGYTF
>TRBJ2-7|.|.|TRBV10-1
TGCGCCAGCAGTGAGTCGAGTAAATACGAGCAGTACTTC
CASSESSKYEQYF
>TRBJ1-5|.|few|TRBV6-1
TGTGCCAGCAGTGAAGAACAGGGTCAGCCCCAGCATTTT
CASSEEQGQPQHF
>TRBJ1-2|.|.|TRBV7-2
TGTGCCAGCAGCCAACTCCTCCGGGGTGGAGGCTATGGCTACACCTTC
CASSQLLRGGGYGYTF
>TRBJ2-7|.|.|TRBV6-5
TGTGCCAGCAGTGCCCGAAGACAGGTGATCCGCGAGCAGTACTTC
CASSARRQVIREQYF
>TRBJ1-4|.|.|TRBV7-8
TGTGCCAGCAGCCTTGACAGCCTCCTAACTAATGAAAAACTGTTTTTT
CASSLDSLLTNEKLFF
>TRBJ1-6|.|.|TRBV30
TGTGCCTGGAGTGTACTATTCGGGGGGAATAATTCACCCCTCCACTTT
CAWSVLFGGNNSPLHF
>TRBJ2-7|TRBD2|.|TRBV7-9
TGTTCCAGCAGCTTTCGATCGGGGGGGGCAAGTAACGAGCAGTACTTC
CSSSFRSGGASNEQYF
>TRBJ1-4|TRBD1|few|TRBV5-8
TGTGCCAGCAGCTTAGAGCAGGGGGTGACGGATGAAAAACTGTTTTTT
CASSLEQGVTDEKLFF
>TRBJ2-1|TRBD2|.|TRBV6-1
TGTGCCAGCAAGACTAGCGGGGCCTACAATGAGCAGTTCTTC
CASKTSGAYNEQFF
>TRBJ2-7|TRBD1|.|TRBV7-9
TGTGCCAGCAGCCCGACGCTGCGGACAGGGGGCTACGAGCAGTATTTC
CASSPTLRTGGYEQYF
>TRBJ1-2|TRBD1|.|TRBV7-2
TGTGCCAGCAGCTCAGAAGGGGGCCTTAACTATGGCTACACCTTC
CASSSEGGLNYGYTF